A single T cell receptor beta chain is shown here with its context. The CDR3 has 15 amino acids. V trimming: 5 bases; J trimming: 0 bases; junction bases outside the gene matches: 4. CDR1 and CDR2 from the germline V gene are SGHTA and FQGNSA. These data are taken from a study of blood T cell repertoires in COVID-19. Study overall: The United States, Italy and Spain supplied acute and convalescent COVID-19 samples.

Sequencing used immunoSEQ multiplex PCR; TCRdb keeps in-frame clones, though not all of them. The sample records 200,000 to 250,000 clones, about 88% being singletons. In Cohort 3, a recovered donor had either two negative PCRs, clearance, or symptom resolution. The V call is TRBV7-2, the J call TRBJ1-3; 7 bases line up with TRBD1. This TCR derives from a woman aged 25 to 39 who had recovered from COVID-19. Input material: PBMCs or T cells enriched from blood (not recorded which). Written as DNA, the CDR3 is TGTGCCAGCAGCGCCCAGGGGGGCTCTGGAAACACCATATATTTT. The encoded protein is CASSAQGGSGNTIYF.